This T cell receptor (beta chain) was sequenced during a study of lymphopenia after photon versus proton radiotherapy. General study findings and limits: Only patients who died were analyzed for survival; proton advantage is unproven. A bigger post-nadir fall in TCR diversity correlated inversely with survival time in deceased patients. Proton therapy kept repertoires fairly stable, unlike photons, which gained effector/memory cells. After lymphocyte nadir, photon-treated repertoires showed oligoclonal expansion, especially CD8+ Temra.

Data came from immunoSEQ multiplex PCR; TCRdb stores just in-frame clones and leaves some out. Here the sample spans approximately 25,000 clones, about 82% being singletons. Only one count was recorded for this clone. What it binds is not known. CDR1 is MNHNS, CDR2 SASEGT, per germline. The junction had 13 bases not matched to a gene; V was cut back by 4 bases and J by 4 bases. CDR3 length: 17 residues. The rearrangement uses TRBV6-1 and TRBJ1-2; 9 bases are a match to TRBD1. This TCR was recovered from a woman in her sixties or seventies with pancreatic cancer. The source was peripheral blood, collected from a patient treated with proton-based radiotherapy. The CDR3 spells CASSGYGQGSYGYGYTF. DNA for the CDR3: TGTGCCAGCAGTGGGTACGGACAGGGGTCATATGGCTATGGCTACACCTTC.